These T cell receptor beta chains were read from a single sample in a study of molecular identifiers for immune sequencing clone quantification. One entry per CDR3 protein results from TCRdb running MiXCR on the PCR reads. The profile shows about 510,000 distinct CDR3 sequences, about 22% of them singletons. The sample was naive CD8+ T cells from blood, with Jurkat cell RNA spiked in. The receptors were sampled from a human donor in good health. Some libraries in this study had Jurkat cell RNA spiked in. The CDR3 runs from the conserved cysteine through the conserved F or W. Each record gives: D gene, V gene, clone size, J gene, CDR3 DNA, CDR3 protein. The D gene is left open where the match is weak. Where a row states a size, it is once, few, many or the class of an expanded clone; other rows omit it.

TRBD1	TRBV29-1	few	TRBJ1-3	TGCAGCGTTGATCAAACAGGGGACGGAAACACCATATATTTT	CSVDQTGDGNTIYF
TRBD1	TRBV9	few	TRBJ1-1	TGTGCCAGCAGGAGAGGGACAGAGAACACTGAAGCTTTCTTT	CASRRGTENTEAFF
NA	TRBV3-1	many	TRBJ1-1	TGTGCCAGCAGCCTCTCTGGGACACGGACTGAAGCTTTCTTT	CASSLSGTRTEAFF
NA	TRBV20-1	NA	TRBJ2-7	TGCAGTGCTAGGGCAGGGACCTACGAGCAGTACTTC	CSARAGTYEQYF
NA	TRBV27	many	TRBJ1-6	TGTGCCAGCAGTTTGGGGTCGTCAGGGGACTATAATTCACCCCTCCACTTT	CASSLGSSGDYNSPLHF
NA	TRBV20-1	few	TRBJ2-7	TGCAGTGCTAGAGATCTGGCTAGTGACTTGAGGGAGCAGTACTTC	CSARDLASDLREQYF
TRBD2	TRBV27	many	TRBJ2-3	TGTGCCAGCATGGGGACTAGCGGGGGTATATGGACAGATACGCAGTATTTT	CASMGTSGGIWTDTQYF
NA	TRBV7-6	NA	TRBJ2-3	TGTGCCAGCAGCCACGGACGGATAGATACGCAGTATTTT	CASSHGRIDTQYF
TRBD1	TRBV7-6	NA	TRBJ1-4	TGTGCCAGCAGCTTAGCGTTTGGACAGGAAAATGAAAAACTGTTTTTT	CASSLAFGQENEKLFF
NA	TRBV4-2	many	TRBJ2-5	TGTGCCAGCAGCCAAGTGATGGCTAGCGATGAGACCCAGTACTTC	CASSQVMASDETQYF
NA	TRBV7-9	few	TRBJ2-7	TGTGCCAGCAGCTCCCCCGGGGCGATGAACGAGCAGTACTTC	CASSSPGAMNEQYF
TRBD1	TRBV12-3/TRBV12-4	NA	TRBJ2-1	TGTGCCAGCAGCTTACCACCTGGGACAGCTTCCTACAATGAGCAGTTCTTC	CASSLPPGTASYNEQFF
NA	TRBV7-9	many	TRBJ2-7	TGTGCCAGCAGCCCCAGCCCAGGGCCCTACGAGCAGTACTTC	CASSPSPGPYEQYF
NA	TRBV28	NA	TRBJ1-3	TGTGCCAGCAGTTTTTTAGCTGGAAACACCATATATTTT	CASSFLAGNTIYF
NA	TRBV20-1	few	TRBJ2-7	TGCAGTGCCCAAGTCGGGGACTTCTACGAGCAGTACTTC	CSAQVGDFYEQYF
NA	TRBV28	few	TRBJ2-2	TGTGCCAGCAGTTTACGGGGGAAGACCGGGGAGCTGTTTTTT	CASSLRGKTGELFF
NA	TRBV4-3	NA	TRBJ2-1	TGCGCCAGCAGCCAAGATAGGTGGCAAATCAATGAGCAGTTCTTC	CASSQDRWQINEQFF
NA	TRBV27	NA	TRBJ1-1	TGTGCCAGCAGTATGGGCTCGGACACTGAAGCTTTCTTT	CASSMGSDTEAFF
NA	TRBV2	few	TRBJ1-2	TGTGCCAGCAACCAAAAAGACCGACAGGTTGTCTATGGCTACACCTTC	CASNQKDRQVVYGYTF
NA	TRBV7-9	few	TRBJ2-7	TGTGCCAGCAGCTCCAGGGTCGGCGAGCAGTACTTC	CASSSRVGEQYF
TRBD2	TRBV9	many	TRBJ2-3	TGTGCCAGCAGCCCCAGACTAGCGGGGGGGACGCCGGGGGATACGCAGTATTTT	CASSPRLAGGTPGDTQYF
TRBD1	TRBV4-3	few	TRBJ1-5	TGCGCCAGCAGCCCTGAGGACAGGGGTAATCAGCCCCAGCATTTT	CASSPEDRGNQPQHF
NA	TRBV12-3/TRBV12-4	many	TRBJ2-1	TGTGCCATAAAGCACTTAAGCAATGAGCAGTTCTTC	CAIKHLSNEQFF
NA	TRBV3-1	NA	TRBJ2-7	TGTGCCAGCAGCCCCTTTCCCGTGGGTTCCTACGAGCAGTACTTC	CASSPFPVGSYEQYF
NA	TRBV19	few	TRBJ1-5	TGTGCCAGTAGAATGGGGGGGTATCAGCCCCAGCATTTT	CASRMGGYQPQHF
NA	TRBV27	NA	TRBJ2-3	TGTGCCAGCAGTTTATTCCCTCTCGGAGGGGCGAGCACAGATATGCAGTATTTT	CASSLFPLGGASTDMQYF
TRBD2	TRBV2	few	TRBJ2-7	TGTGCCAGCAATCCCGGGCTAGCGGGAGAATCGGACGAGCAGTACTTC	CASNPGLAGESDEQYF
TRBD2	TRBV7-6	many	TRBJ2-2	TGTGCCAGCAGCTTTAGCGGGGGGGCGAACACCGGGGAGCTGTTTTTT	CASSFSGGANTGELFF
TRBD1	TRBV10-3	few	TRBJ2-2	TGTGCCATCAGTGACGGGACAGAGAGCGGGGAGCTGTTTTTT	CAISDGTESGELFF
NA	TRBV7-9	many	TRBJ2-7	TGTGCCAGCAGCTTGGGGGTTGGCGAGCAGTACTTC	CASSLGVGEQYF
NA	TRBV6-6	many	TRBJ2-6	TGTGCCGCCCTTTTGAACCCTTCTGGGGCCAACGTCCTGACTTTC	CAALLNPSGANVLTF
TRBD1	TRBV15	NA	TRBJ1-4	TGTGCCACCAGTTCCGGGACAGGGAACGAAAAACTGTTTTTT	CATSSGTGNEKLFF
TRBD1	TRBV12-3/TRBV12-4	NA	TRBJ2-1	TGTGCCAGCAGCAGGGACAGGGACAATGAGCAGTTCTTC	CASSRDRDNEQFF
NA	TRBV28	many	TRBJ2-7	TGTGCCAGCAGTTTAGGTAGTCTCGAGCAGTACTTC	CASSLGSLEQYF
TRBD2	TRBV6-1	NA	TRBJ2-7	TGTGCCAGCAGTGAGTTAGCGGGGGTCCGGGGCTACGAGCAGTACTTC	CASSELAGVRGYEQYF
TRBD2	TRBV6-2/TRBV6-3	many	TRBJ2-7	TGTGCCAGCAGTTACGGGGGGGTGAGGGAGCAGTACTTC	CASSYGGVREQYF
TRBD2	TRBV5-1	many	TRBJ2-5	TGCGCCAGCAGCTTAGGTTCTAGCGGGGTATTGGGACAAGAGACCCAGTACTTC	CASSLGSSGVLGQETQYF
TRBD1	TRBV28	many	TRBJ1-4	TGTGCCATAGGGGGCCAGGGGACAAATTTAGATCCAACTAATGAAAAACTGTTTTTT	CAIGGQGTNLDPTNEKLFF
TRBD2	TRBV20-1	many	TRBJ2-3	TGCAGTGCTAGTTCGCTAGCGGACGTCTACACAGATACGCAGTATTTT	CSASSLADVYTDTQYF
NA	TRBV6-2/TRBV6-3	few	TRBJ1-5	TGTGCCAGCAGTTACGGGGTAGCCCAGCCCCAGCATTTT	CASSYGVAQPQHF
NA	TRBV25-1	few	TRBJ2-7	TGTGCCAGCAGGAGCAGGGACTCCTACGAGCAGTACTTC	CASRSRDSYEQYF
NA	TRBV7-9	many	TRBJ2-5	TGTGCCAGCAGCTTATTATCTGCAGAGAGACAAGAGACCCAGTACTTC	CASSLLSAERQETQYF
NA	TRBV20-1	many	TRBJ2-7	TGCAGTGCCAGGAAGAGCTCCTACGAGCAGTACTTC	CSARKSSYEQYF
NA	TRBV11-2	few	TRBJ2-1	TGTGCCAGCAGCTTCTCTTTCAATGAGCAGTTCTTC	CASSFSFNEQFF
TRBD2	TRBV4-1	many	TRBJ2-3	TGCGCCAGCAGCCAAGATAAGGAGACAACTAGCGGGGGTGGCACAGATACGCAGTATTTT	CASSQDKETTSGGGTDTQYF
NA	TRBV6-2/TRBV6-3	NA	TRBJ2-5	TGTGCCAGCGAAACTCCCGGGGGGCCCCCCCAAGAGACCCAGTACTTC	CASETPGGPPQETQYF
NA	TRBV3-2	few	TRBJ2-3	TGTGCCGAGGGGAGACGACCCGACTCCTACACAGATACGCAGTATTTT	CAEGRRPDSYTDTQYF
TRBD1	TRBV19	few	TRBJ1-5	TGTGCCAGTAGTATAGATCTTTGGACAGGGGAAAGCAATCAGCCCCAGCATTTT	CASSIDLWTGESNQPQHF
TRBD2	TRBV5-6	many	TRBJ2-7	TGTGCCAGCAGCCTAGGACTAGCGGGAGTCTACGAGCAGTACTTC	CASSLGLAGVYEQYF
NA	TRBV3-1	few	TRBJ1-2	TGTGCCAGCAGCCAAGTGTACACAGGATATGGCTACACCTTC	CASSQVYTGYGYTF
NA	TRBV7-2	many	TRBJ1-1	TGTGCCAGCAGCTCTGGAGGTCTGAAGAACACTGAAGCTTTCTTT	CASSSGGLKNTEAFF
NA	TRBV4-3	few	TRBJ1-1	TGCGCCAGCAGCCAAGCTCTAAGGGAAGGGGTCCCAGAAGCTTTCTTT	CASSQALREGVPEAFF